One sample yielded the 30 T cell receptor beta chains listed below, sequenced in a study of blood T cell repertoires in COVID-19. Sequencing used immunoSEQ multiplex PCR; TCRdb keeps in-frame clones, though not all of them. Of roughly 34,000 clones detected, roughly four fifths appear once; the ten largest clones hold 16%. The sequenced material came from peripheral blood. The receptors originated from a human donor in a cohort sampled during active COVID-19.

This clone was counted between two and nine times. The V call is TRBV7-8, the J call TRBJ1-6; the match to TRBD1 covers 9 bases. The V segment lost 5 bases and the J segment 8 bases; nucleotides outside the gene matches: 7. Germline V gene sequence: CDR1 SGHVS, CDR2 FQNEAQ. CDR3 size: 15 residues. CDR3 protein: CASSNNRGLDSPLHF. DNA of the CDR3: TGTGCCAGCAGCAACAACAGGGGGCTGGATTCACCCCTCCACTTT.

The rearrangement uses TRBV10-3 and TRBJ2-3; D is possibly TRBD2 (7 bases). CDR3 length equals 16 residues. Germline CDR1 reads ENHRY; CDR2 reads SYGVKD. Trimming left V 5 bases short and J 3 bases short, with 18 bases between. Here the CDR3 DNA reads TGTGCCATCAGTAAGACCGGGGGGCGGGGTACAGATACGCAGTATTTT. Residues: CAISKTGGRGTDTQYF.

The rearrangement joins TRBV28 to TRBJ2-2, with TRBD1 matching over 8 bases. Germline-derived CDR1 and CDR2 are MDHEN and SYDVKM. V shed 7 bases and J 5 bases; nucleotides not matched to a gene: 9. The CDR3 consists of 15 residues. The CDR3 sequence: CASNGLGQVTGELFF. Here the CDR3 DNA reads TGTGCCAGCAACGGATTGGGACAGGTTACCGGGGAGCTGTTTTTT.

This clone appeared a single time. The rearrangement uses TRBV19 and TRBJ2-1; 12 bases are a match to TRBD2. The CDR3 sequence is 14 residues long. The trim removed 10 bases at V and 8 bases at J, leaving 9 bases unmatched. Germline assignment: CDR1 LNHDA and CDR2 SQIVND (reference sequence). CDR3 sequence (DNA): TGTGCCACCGGGCTAGCGGGAGGGGGAGATGAGCAGTTCTTC. The encoded protein is CATGLAGGGDEQFF. Filled out from reference TRBV19 and TRBJ2-1, the complete variable domain reads DGGITQSPKYLFRKEGQNVTLSCEQNLNHDAMYWYRQDPGQGLRLIYYSQIVNDFQKGDIAEGYSVSREKKESFPLTVTSAQKNPTAFYLCATGLAGGGDEQFFGPGTRLTVL.

J is TRBJ2-5 and V is TRBV10-3; 9 positions agree with TRBD2. V was clipped by 6 bases and J by 5 bases; unmatched bases: 7. This CDR3 spans 14 amino acids. The V gene's germline CDR1 is ENHRY and CDR2 SYGVKD. CDR3 bases: TGTGCCATCAGGCGGGAGGGCCCGGGGGAGACCCAGTACTTC. Its protein is CAIRREGPGETQYF.

The sample holds a few counts of this clone. The rearrangement joins TRBV5-5 to TRBJ2-7, with TRBD2 matching 10 bases. Germline CDR1 is SGHKS and CDR2 is YYEKEE (reference sequence). The CDR3 loop spans 15 amino acids. Unmatched junction bases numbered 6, after V lost 4 bases and J lost 2 bases. CDR3 amino acids: CASSRAGGHPYEQYF. CDR3 nucleotide sequence: TGTGCCAGCAGCAGAGCGGGGGGGCACCCCTACGAGCAGTACTTC.

The chain links TRBV6-6 to TRBJ1-4; a weak D match, TRBD1 (6 bases). V lost 2 bases and J 7 bases, leaving 11 bases between the germline ends. Per the germline V gene, CDR1 is MNHNY and CDR2 is SVGAGI (reference sequence). This CDR3 contains 14 residues. This chain's CDR3 is CASSYHRVVEKLFF. In DNA, the CDR3 is TGTGCCAGCAGTTACCACAGGGTAGTTGAAAAACTGTTTTTT.

This clone was counted between two and nine times. This chain uses TRBV6-6 with TRBJ1-6, with TRBD1 identical over 8 bases. With V trimmed by 5 bases and J by 10 bases, 13 bases remained unmatched. Germline V CDR1 and CDR2: MNHNY, SVGAGI (reference sequence). The CDR3 consists of 16 residues. The CDR3 DNA sequence: TGTGCCAGCAGTCAGGACAGGGAAAGCTTTAACTCACCCCTCCACTTT. Its translation: CASSQDRESFNSPLHF.

This clone was recorded a few times. J is TRBJ1-1 and V is TRBV2, with a weak D call TRBD1 (5 bases). CDR1 and CDR2 from the germline V gene are SNHLY and FYNNEI. V was cut by 5 bases and J by 5 bases, with 15 bases left in between. This CDR3 spans 14 amino acids. The CDR3 DNA reads as TGTGCCAGCAGTAGGGGAGGGGATCGGACTGAAGCTTTCTTT. Translating gives CASSRGGDRTEAFF.

This clone occurred a few times. The chain combines TRBV30 with TRBJ2-7; 9 bases fit TRBD1. The junction had 2 bases not matched to a gene; V was cut back by 3 bases and J by 5 bases. In germline, CDR1 is GTSNPN, CDR2 SVGIG (reference sequence). The CDR3 totals 12 residues. The CDR3 nucleotides read TGTGCCTGGAGCGGGACAGGGCACGAGCAGTACTTC. As protein: CAWSGTGHEQYF. Using reference TRBV30 and TRBJ2-7 for the parts outside the CDR3, the full variable domain is SQTIHQWPATLVQPVGSPLSLECTVEGTSNPNLYWYRQAAGRGLQLLFYSVGIGQISSEVPQNLSASRPQDRQFILSSKKLLLSDSGFYLCAWSGTGHEQYFGPGTRLTVT.

This rearrangement joins TRBV6-2 or TRBV6-3 to TRBJ2-1, with a tentative D call TRBD2 (6 bases). Germline CDR1 and CDR2: MNHEY and SVGEGT. Trimming shortened V by 5 bases and J by 6 bases, and 17 bases separated the two germline ends. The CDR3 length is 15 residues. The CDR3 loop is CASSQTGARGNEQFF. The CDR3 bases are TGTGCCAGCAGTCAAACGGGAGCTCGGGGCAATGAGCAGTTCTTC.

The CDR3, as DNA: TGTGCCAGCAGTTTAGGGACAGGCTATGGCTACACCTTC. Its translation is CASSLGTGYGYTF. The J gene is TRBJ1-2, the V gene TRBV6-5; TRBD1 matches 8 bases. With 4 bases clipped from V and 4 bases from J, the junction kept 2 bases outside the gene matches. Germline-derived CDR1 and CDR2 are MNHEY and SVGAGI. The CDR3 is 13 residues long.

The rearrangement uses TRBV28 and TRBJ2-5; unclear D gene. V dropped 6 bases and J dropped 1 base, with 9 bases sitting between them. Germline values: CDR1 MDHEN, CDR2 SYDVKM. There are 13 residues in the CDR3. The CDR3 coding sequence is TGTGCCAGCAGGCTAACGCTCCAAGAGACCCAGTACTTC. Its translation: CASRLTLQETQYF.

The V and J genes are TRBV2 and TRBJ2-5; 11 nucleotides line up with TRBD1. The germline V gene has CDR1 SNHLY and CDR2 FYNNEI. CDR3 length equals 14 residues. Trimming removed 5 bases from V and 3 bases from J; junction bases left unmatched: 2. The CDR3 nucleotides read TGTGCCAGCAGTTGGGACAGGGGGAAAGAGACCCAGTACTTC. Its protein is CASSWDRGKETQYF.

The gene calls are TRBV4-1 and TRBJ1-1; a weak D match, TRBD1 (5 bases). V lost 1 base, J lost 7 bases, and 10 bases lay in between. The CDR3 length is 13 residues. Looked up from germline, CDR1 is MGHRA and CDR2 is YSYEKL. CDR3 residues: CASSQVQGGEAFF. The CDR3 DNA follows: TGCGCCAGCAGCCAAGTGCAGGGTGGTGAAGCTTTCTTT.

To note about this clone: Distinct nucleotide sequences in the sample also encode this CDR3. The chain links TRBV6-6 to TRBJ2-1, with D possibly matching TRBD1 (5 bases). The CDR3 totals 14 residues. Trimming pared 1 base from V and 6 bases from J, leaving 10 bases between. CDR1 MNHNY and CDR2 SVGAGI come from the germline V gene (reference sequence). CDR3 loop: CASSYYGQGNEQFF. As DNA, the CDR3 is TGTGCCAGCAGTTACTACGGACAAGGCAATGAGCAGTTCTTC.

The CDR3 sequence is CASTLQGLAGETQYF. The CDR3 DNA reads as TGTGCCAGCACCCTACAGGGACTAGCGGGAGAGACCCAGTACTTC. The chain carries TRBV9 and TRBJ2-5; 12 nucleotides line up with TRBD2. Losses at the gene ends were 6 bases for V and 4 bases for J; bases not matched to a gene: 7. The CDR3 is 15 residues long. The germline V gene encodes CDR1 SGDLS and CDR2 YYNGEE.

J is TRBJ2-7 and V is TRBV19; D perhaps matches TRBD1 (6 bases). The germline V gene encodes CDR1 LNHDA and CDR2 SQIVND (reference sequence). V was trimmed by 2 bases and J by 2 bases, leaving 13 bases between them. The CDR3 is 15 amino acids. Here the CDR3 DNA reads TGTGCCAGTAGTATAAGGCCAGGGGATACCTACGAGCAGTACTTC. This encodes CASSIRPGDTYEQYF.

The chain employs TRBV20-1 and TRBJ2-3; D is ambiguous. Germline V CDR1 and CDR2: DFQATT, SNEGSKA (reference sequence). With 3 bases removed from V and 2 bases from J, the gap between germline ends came to 3 bases. The CDR3 runs 11 residues. The CDR3 here is CSASHTDTQYF. CDR3 in DNA: TGCAGTGCTAGTCACACAGATACGCAGTATTTT.

The V and J genes are TRBV7-9 and TRBJ2-1; TRBD1 aligns across 12 bases. This CDR3 region has 17 residues. CDR1 is SEHNR, CDR2 FQNEAQ, per germline (reference sequence). V gave up 4 bases and J gave up 0 bases; unmatched junction bases: 4. The CDR3 region has the DNA TGTGCCAGCAGCTCCGGGACAGGGGGCGTCTCCTACAATGAGCAGTTCTTC. Its translation: CASSSGTGGVSYNEQFF.

This chain connects TRBV4-1 to TRBJ1-5; D gene ambiguous. Looked up from germline, CDR1 is MGHRA and CDR2 is YSYEKL. The V and J ends lost 1 base and 1 base respectively, with 8 bases between them. The CDR3 totals 15 residues. The CDR3 bases are TGCGCCAGCAGCCAAGTACAGACCAGCAATCAGCCCCAGCATTTT. It is translated as CASSQVQTSNQPQHF.

This rearrangement joins TRBV28 to TRBJ2-7; 9 nucleotides align to TRBD1. The CDR3 extends over 15 amino acids. The trim removed 5 bases at V and 0 bases at J, leaving 5 bases unmatched. Germline V lookup: CDR1 MDHEN, CDR2 SYDVKM. The CDR3 region is CASSVRDRASYEQYF. The CDR3 DNA sequence: TGTGCCAGCAGTGTCCGGGACAGGGCCTCCTACGAGCAGTACTTC.

The V call is TRBV4-1, the J call TRBJ2-7; maybe TRBD1 (6 bases). The CDR3 extends over 15 amino acids. V gave up 1 base and J gave up 0 bases, with 10 bases separating them. Germline CDR1 is MGHRA and CDR2 is YSYEKL. CDR3 sequence: CASSQGQGSSYEQYF. The CDR3 DNA is TGCGCCAGCAGCCAAGGGCAGGGGAGCTCCTACGAGCAGTACTTC.

The chain employs TRBV6-5 and TRBJ1-4; no clear D gene. Germline V gene data show CDR1 as MNHEY and CDR2 as SVGAGI. There are 14 residues in the CDR3. V shed 0 bases and J shed 7 bases, with 9 bases lying between them. This chain's CDR3 is CASSYSRVGEKLFF. For the CDR3, the DNA is TGTGCCAGCAGTTACTCCCGGGTTGGTGAAAAACTGTTTTTT.

This sequence joins TRBV28 and TRBJ2-2; D is undetermined. Germline lookup yields CDR1 MDHEN and CDR2 SYDVKM. V gave up 6 bases and J gave up 3 bases, with 8 bases separating them. The CDR3 consists of 13 residues. CDR3 in amino acids: CASSPTDTGELFF. As DNA, the CDR3 is TGTGCCAGCAGCCCCACAGACACCGGGGAGCTGTTTTTT.

This sequence joins TRBV11-2 and TRBJ1-2; TRBD1 matches at 10 bases. The trim removed 1 base at V and 5 bases at J, leaving 4 bases unmatched. The germline V gene has CDR1 SGHAT and CDR2 FQNNGV. There are 15 residues in the CDR3. The CDR3 coding sequence is TGTGCCAGCAGCTTAGTAGGACAGGGGGATTATGGCTACACCTTC. It is translated as CASSLVGQGDYGYTF.

A single count supports this clone. The chain has TRBV6-2 or TRBV6-3 and TRBJ2-1; no clear D. Germline V gene data show CDR1 as MNHEY and CDR2 as SVGEGT. This CDR3 contains 12 residues. Trimming stripped 5 bases from V and 8 bases from J, with 10 bases between. CDR3 nucleotide sequence: TGTGCCAGCAGTCCATCAGGTGATGAGCAGTTCTTC. Amino acid sequence: CASSPSGDEQFF.

The J gene is TRBJ2-3, the V gene TRBV4-1; D is unclear. The CDR3 is 16 residues long. Trimming stripped 1 base from V and 1 base from J, with 12 bases between. Germline loops: CDR1 MGHRA, CDR2 YSYEKL. The CDR3: CASSQGTGFRTDTQYF. The CDR3 DNA sequence: TGCGCCAGCAGCCAAGGCACTGGTTTCCGCACAGATACGCAGTATTTT.

The J gene is TRBJ2-1, the V gene TRBV3-1 (or the pseudogene TRBV3-2); no firm D call. The CDR3 is 13 amino acids. V lost 2 bases and J lost 7, with 9 bases in between. Germline V gene lookup returns CDR1 LGHDT and CDR2 YNNKEL (reference sequence). CDR3 protein: CASSQRWANEQFF. The DNA for the CDR3 is TGTGCCAGCAGCCAAAGGTGGGCGAATGAGCAGTTCTTC.

The genes are TRBV18 and TRBJ2-3, with TRBD2 matching over 10 bases. Germline lookup yields CDR1 KGHSH and CDR2 LQKENI. This CDR3 is built from 16 residues. Trimming at V came to 1 base and at J to 2 bases, leaving 3 bases not matched to a gene. Here the CDR3 reads CASSPLAGGPTDTQYF. The DNA of the CDR3 is TGTGCCAGCTCACCACTAGCGGGGGGACCCACAGATACGCAGTATTTT.